A single sample gave rise to the 23 T cell receptor beta chains below, sequenced in a study of technical replicates of blood from four donors. Profiling relied on immunoSEQ multiplex PCR, and the TCRdb table lists in-frame clones only, not all of them. The sample comprises some 68,000 clones, roughly 96% of which are singletons, and 0.24% rests with the top ten. Sequenced material: T cells isolated from PBMCs. These receptors all come from a human donor in good health.

As DNA, the CDR3 is TGTGCCAGCAGCCTTACAGGGTATGGCTCTGGGGCCAACGTCCTGACTTTC. It specifies CASSLTGYGSGANVLTF. The chain links TRBV27 to TRBJ2-6; TRBD1 might be the D (6 bases). Germline CDR1 and CDR2: MNHEY and SMNVEV (reference sequence). Trimming stripped 6 bases from V and 0 bases from J, with 15 bases between. The CDR3 runs to 17 residues.

The chain has TRBV7-9 and TRBJ2-7; 10 bases line up with TRBD2. With 4 bases clipped from V and 6 bases from J, the junction kept 6 bases outside the gene matches. This CDR3 has 14 residues. Germline V gives CDR1 SEHNR, CDR2 FQNEAQ (reference sequence). The CDR3 region has the DNA TGTGCCAGCAGCTGGCTAGCGGGGGAGGGCGAGCAGTACTTC. This sequence encodes CASSWLAGEGEQYF.

This rearrangement joins TRBV29-1 to TRBJ2-1, with 12 bases that match TRBD1. The CDR3 is made up of 14 amino acids. Trimming at V came to 3 bases and at J to 7 bases, leaving 4 bases not matched to a gene. Germline V gives CDR1 SQVTM, CDR2 ANQGSEA. As DNA, the CDR3 is TGCAGCGTTGACGGGGACAGGGGGCTTAATGAGCAGTTCTTC. Translating it yields CSVDGDRGLNEQFF.

The chain has TRBV4-1 and TRBJ2-7; 12 nucleotides agree with TRBD2. Germline loops: CDR1 MGHRA, CDR2 YSYEKL. V lost 4 bases, J lost 5 bases, and 9 bases stayed unmatched. The CDR3 loop spans 16 amino acids. The CDR3 spells CASSPALAGGPHEQYF. The CDR3 bases are TGCGCCAGCAGCCCGGCTCTAGCGGGAGGGCCCCACGAGCAGTACTTC.

The gene calls are TRBV30 and TRBJ2-3, with 10 nucleotides matching TRBD2. The CDR3 runs to 15 residues. The V gene end was trimmed by 0 bases and the J gene end by 5 bases; junction bases not matched to a gene: 5. From germline, CDR1 is GTSNPN and CDR2 SVGIG (reference sequence). CDR3 residues: CAWSVASGGGDTQYF. The CDR3 DNA is TGTGCCTGGAGTGTAGCTAGCGGGGGTGGAGATACGCAGTATTTT.

The chain combines TRBV29-1 with TRBJ2-1, with TRBD2 matching 10 bases. In germline, CDR1 is SQVTM, CDR2 ANQGSEA. The V segment lost 3 bases and the J segment 10 bases; nucleotides outside the gene matches: 6. This CDR3 spans 13 amino acids. This chain's CDR3 is CSVEASGGQEQFF. The DNA of the CDR3 is TGCAGCGTTGAGGCTAGCGGGGGACAAGAGCAGTTCTTC.

The CDR3 loop reads CASQDRGLTWNTEAFF. The CDR3 DNA reads TGCGCCAGCCAGGACAGGGGATTAACCTGGAACACTGAAGCTTTCTTT. This chain uses TRBV5-1 with TRBJ1-1; the match to TRBD1 covers 9 bases. V shed 7 bases, J shed 1 base, and the junction held 11 bases outside the gene matches. The germline gives CDR1 SGHRS, CDR2 YFSETQ. The CDR3 spans 16 residues.

This sequence joins TRBV5-1 and TRBJ2-6; 8 bases align to TRBD1. The junction had 8 bases not matched to a gene; V was cut back by 0 bases and J by 0 bases. CDR3 length: 19 amino acids. The V gene's germline CDR1 is SGHRS and CDR2 YFSETQ. In DNA form, the CDR3 reads TGCGCCAGCAGCTTGGCTGGGACAGGACCTTTCTCTGGGGCCAACGTCCTGACTTTC. It codes for CASSLAGTGPFSGANVLTF. Using reference TRBV5-1 and TRBJ2-6 for the parts outside the CDR3, the full variable domain is KAGVTQTPRYLIKTRGQQVTLSCSPISGHRSVSWYQQTPGQGLQFLFEYFSETQRNKGNFPGRFSGRQFSNSRSEMNVSTLELGDSALYLCASSLAGTGPFSGANVLTFGAGSRLTVL.

The rearrangement joins TRBV7-9 to TRBJ2-2; D possibly corresponds to TRBD1 (5 bases). V shed 6 bases and J shed 1 base, with 9 bases lying between them. The length of the CDR3 is 14 residues. Per the germline V gene, CDR1 is SEHNR and CDR2 is FQNEAQ (reference sequence). The CDR3, as DNA: TGTGCCAGCAGACAAACAGGGAACACCGGGGAGCTGTTTTTT. This translates into CASRQTGNTGELFF.

The rearrangement links TRBV11-2 to TRBJ1-1, with TRBD1 matching over 10 bases. V trimming: 0 bases; J trimming: 1 base; junction bases outside the gene matches: 11. CDR1 is SGHAT and CDR2 is FQNNGV in the germline V gene. The CDR3 contains 19 residues. The CDR3 region has the DNA TGTGCCAGCAGCTTAGATCTTTGGGGACAGGGGAAGAAGAACACTGAAGCTTTCTTT. It specifies CASSLDLWGQGKKNTEAFF.

This chain connects TRBV19 to TRBJ2-7, with 8 bases identical to TRBD2. Germline V gene lookup returns CDR1 LNHDA and CDR2 SQIVND (reference sequence). This CDR3 region has 14 residues. V shed 5 bases, J shed 2 bases, and the junction held 5 bases outside the gene matches. For the CDR3, the DNA is TGTGCCAGTAGTTTGTTAGCGGGACCCTACGAGCAGTACTTC. As protein: CASSLLAGPYEQYF.

The rearrangement joins TRBV11-3 to TRBJ2-7; TRBD1 aligns across 9 bases. The trim removed 5 bases at V and 6 bases at J, leaving 5 bases unmatched. Germline loops: CDR1 SGHNT, CDR2 YENEEA. The length of the CDR3 is 13 residues. DNA of the CDR3: TGTGCCAGCAGCGGGCAGGACAGGGGCGAGCAGTACTTC. It yields the protein CASSGQDRGEQYF.

In this sample, this clone turned up once. The V gene is TRBV5-6, the J gene TRBJ2-7; D perhaps matches TRBD2 (5 bases). V was shortened by 0 bases and J by 5 bases, with 9 bases between the two germline ends. Germline CDR1 and CDR2: SGHDT and YYEEEE. The CDR3 is 13 amino acids. In nucleotides, the CDR3 is TGTGCCAGCAGCTTGGGAGGGCTTCACGAGCAGTACTTC. Translating gives CASSLGGLHEQYF.

This clone has a single count. The chain carries TRBV27 and TRBJ2-6; D may be TRBD1 (6 bases). The germline V and J ends were trimmed by 6 bases and 2 bases, with 11 bases remaining between them. Germline V gene sequence: CDR1 MNHEY, CDR2 SMNVEV (reference sequence). CDR3 length equals 15 residues. CDR3 loop: CASRQKGAGANVLTF. The CDR3 DNA reads TGTGCCAGCAGGCAGAAGGGGGCTGGGGCCAACGTCCTGACTTTC. The full variable domain, its missing parts supplied by reference TRBV27 and TRBJ2-6, is EAQVTQNPRYLITVTGKKLTVTCSQNMNHEYMSWYRQDPGLGLRQIYYSMNVEVTDKGDVPEGYKVSRKEKRNFPLILESPSPNQTSLYFCASRQKGAGANVLTFGAGSRLTVL.

Of note for this clone: At one of its ends the junction is not consistent with the germline gene, which may arise from a read error. The J gene is TRBJ1-2, the V gene TRBV6-5, with D possibly TRBD1 on 5 matching bases. CDR3 size: 15 residues. Germline assignment: CDR1 MNHEY and CDR2 SVGAGI. In DNA form, the CDR3 reads TGTGCCAGCAGTTACTCTGGCTCGGCAGGGTATGACTACACCTTC. It yields the protein CASSYSGSAGYDYTF.

The chain has TRBV10-3 and TRBJ2-7; 12 bases map to TRBD1. Per the germline V gene, CDR1 is ENHRY and CDR2 is SYGVKD. This CDR3 region has 16 residues. V lost 4 bases, J lost 0 bases, and 4 bases stayed unmatched. CDR3 loop: CAISGGQGAISYEQYF. CDR3 nucleotides: TGTGCCATCAGTGGGGGACAGGGGGCCATCTCCTACGAGCAGTACTTC.

A note on this clone: Germline and junction disagree at one end, which may indicate a read error. The chain uses TRBV12-5 and TRBJ2-1; 11 nucleotides line up with TRBD2. CDR1 is LGHNT and CDR2 is FRNRAP in the germline V gene. This CDR3 is built from 17 residues. In DNA form, the CDR3 reads TGTGCTAGTGCTTTGATAGCGGGGGGGTCAAGCAGGAATGAGCAGTTCTTC. Its translation: CASALIAGGSSRNEQFF.

V is TRBV4-1 and J is TRBJ1-3; the match to TRBD1 covers 11 bases. The CDR3 consists of 15 residues. The germline CDR1 and CDR2 sequences are MGHRA and YSYEKL. Trimming took 4 bases from V and 8 from J; bases not matched to a gene: 7. The CDR3 region is CASSPRTGGMDTIYF. In DNA, the CDR3 is TGCGCCAGCAGCCCAAGGACAGGGGGCATGGACACCATATATTTT.

The J gene is TRBJ2-5, the V gene TRBV28, with TRBD2 matching 8 bases. This CDR3 contains 14 residues. CDR1 MDHEN and CDR2 SYDVKM come from the germline V gene. After removal of 7 bases from V and 1 base from J, the junction contained 5 bases not matched to a gene. CDR3 loop: CASNVAGIQETQYF. CDR3 coding DNA: TGTGCCAGCAATGTAGCGGGGATCCAAGAGACCCAGTACTTC.

The CDR3: CASSLGLRPNSGANVLTF. CDR3 DNA: TGTGCCAGCAGCTTAGGACTCCGCCCAAACTCTGGGGCCAACGTCCTGACTTTC. This chain connects TRBV7-9 to TRBJ2-6, with D uncertain. CDR1 is SEHNR and CDR2 is FQNEAQ in the germline V gene (reference sequence). The CDR3 contains 18 residues. Trimming cost V 1 base and J 0 bases, with 13 bases left between them.

The CDR3 DNA reads as TGCAGTGCTAGAGATAGCTATGGCTACACCTTC. Translated, it gives CSARDSYGYTF. The gene calls are TRBV20-1 and TRBJ1-2; D unresolved. The germline V gene has CDR1 DFQATT and CDR2 SNEGSKA (reference sequence). This CDR3 contains 11 residues. Trimming shortened V by 0 bases and J by 4 bases, and 3 bases separated the two germline ends.

The chain couples TRBV2 to TRBJ2-2, with D maybe TRBD1 (5 bases). V shed 7 bases and J shed 4 bases, with 16 bases lying between them. The CDR3 runs 15 residues. Germline assignment: CDR1 SNHLY and CDR2 FYNNEI. Written as DNA, the CDR3 is TGTGCCAGCAAATTCCTTCAGGGCGGCACCGGGGAGCTGTTTTTT. It is translated as CASKFLQGGTGELFF.

The rearrangement uses TRBV9 and TRBJ2-3; 10 positions match TRBD2. CDR1 is SGDLS, CDR2 YYNGEE, per germline. Unmatched junction bases numbered 6, after V lost 4 bases and J lost 4 bases. The CDR3 loop spans 15 amino acids. The CDR3 sequence: CASSFQGLAADTQYF. CDR3 DNA sequence: TGTGCCAGCAGCTTCCAAGGACTAGCGGCAGATACGCAGTATTTT. The full variable domain, with the rest looked up from reference TRBV9 and TRBJ2-3, is DSGVTQTPKHLITATGQRVTLRCSPRSGDLSVYWYQQSLDQGLQFLIQYYNGEERAKGNILERFSAQQFPDLHSELNLSSLELGDSALYFCASSFQGLAADTQYFGPGTRLTVL.